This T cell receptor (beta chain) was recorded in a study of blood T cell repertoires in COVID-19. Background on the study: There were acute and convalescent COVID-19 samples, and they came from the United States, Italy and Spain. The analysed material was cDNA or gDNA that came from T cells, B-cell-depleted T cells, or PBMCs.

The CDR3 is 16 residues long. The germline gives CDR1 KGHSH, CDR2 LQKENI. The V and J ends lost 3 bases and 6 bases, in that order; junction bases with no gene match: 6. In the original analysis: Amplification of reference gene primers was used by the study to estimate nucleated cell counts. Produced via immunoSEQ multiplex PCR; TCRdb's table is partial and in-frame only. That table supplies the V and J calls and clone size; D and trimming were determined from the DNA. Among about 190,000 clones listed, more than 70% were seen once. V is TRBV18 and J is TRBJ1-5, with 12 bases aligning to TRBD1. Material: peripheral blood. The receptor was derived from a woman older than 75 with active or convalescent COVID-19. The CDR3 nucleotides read TGTGCCAGCTCACCGGTGGGGACAGGGGGCGTTCAGCCCCAGCATTTT. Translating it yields CASSPVGTGGVQPQHF. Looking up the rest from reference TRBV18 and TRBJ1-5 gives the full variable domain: NAGVMQNPRHLVRRRGQEARLRCSPMKGHSHVYWYRQLPEEGLKFMVYLQKENIIDESGMPKERFSAEFPKEGPSILRIQQVVRGDSAAYFCASSPVGTGGVQPQHFGDGTRLSIL.